This entry is about one TCR beta chain. Antigen unknown. This sample is drawn from a study of beta chain features in type 1 diabetes. Study-level findings and limits: Significant though moderate, a shortening of TCRB CDR3s appeared in all four CD4+ subsets of Type 1 diabetes patients.

V trimming: 0 bases; J trimming: 7 bases; junction bases outside the gene matches: 14. The CDR3 sequence is 18 residues long. In germline, CDR1 is LGHNT, CDR2 FRNRAP. TCRB transcripts that were expressed got sequenced, as all of the isolated RNA had been reverse transcribed. For naive, central memory and regulatory T cell samples, reads averaged around 3.6 million. Using immunoSEQ multiplex PCR, the repertoire was profiled, and TCRdb retains in-frame clones only, with some absent. The sample yields 600,000 or so clones, around 12% seen once. The sequencing input was naive CD4+ T cells from blood. This clonotype originated in a man aged 25 to 45 with type 1 diabetes. V and J are TRBV12-5 and TRBJ2-1; TRBD2 matches 8 bases. The CDR3 nucleotides are TGTGCTAGTGGTTTGGTTCCGCGGGGGGCCTATGTACGGAATGAGCAGTTCTTC. Translation: CASGLVPRGAYVRNEQFF. The variable domain in full, completed from reference TRBV12-5 and TRBJ2-1, reads DARVTQTPRHKVTEMGQEVTMRCQPILGHNTVFWYRQTMMQGLELLAYFRNRAPLDDSGMPKDRFSAEMPDATLATLKIQPSEPRDSAVYFCASGLVPRGAYVRNEQFFGPGTRLTVL.